This TCR beta chain was profiled in a study of shared clonotypes between healthy human individuals. Points from the study as a whole: What limited the represented genetic and exposure-history diversity was the small number of donors. Generation probabilities were higher for clonotypes shared across all four sorted-subset donors than for unshared ones. Rarefaction curves obtained for sorted subsets showed sequencing incomplete despite large depth.

In the study's own analysis: Junction-only sequences without quality scores came from ImmunoSEQ, so filtering differed. Sequenced by immunoSEQ multiplex PCR; TCRdb stores in-frame clones only, minus some. V and J calls and clone size are those listed in that table; D and trimming were worked out from the DNA. The table shows a few million clones, with approximately 92% occurring only once. Only a few counts were recorded for this clone. Its target is not known. The junction had 4 bases not matched to a gene; V was cut back by 4 bases and J by 1 base. Germline V gene sequence: CDR1 SGHAT, CDR2 FQNNGV. This CDR3 has 14 amino acids.

Sequenced: naive CD4+ T cells sorted from blood. As for subset: CD45RA+ positively selected. The chain uses TRBV11-2 and TRBJ2-7; 7 bases fit TRBD1. This clonotype was obtained from a man aged 18 to 35 in good health. The CDR3 DNA reads TGTGCCAGCAGCTCCTACAGGGGTTCCTACGAGCAGTACTTC. Translation gives CASSSYRGSYEQYF.